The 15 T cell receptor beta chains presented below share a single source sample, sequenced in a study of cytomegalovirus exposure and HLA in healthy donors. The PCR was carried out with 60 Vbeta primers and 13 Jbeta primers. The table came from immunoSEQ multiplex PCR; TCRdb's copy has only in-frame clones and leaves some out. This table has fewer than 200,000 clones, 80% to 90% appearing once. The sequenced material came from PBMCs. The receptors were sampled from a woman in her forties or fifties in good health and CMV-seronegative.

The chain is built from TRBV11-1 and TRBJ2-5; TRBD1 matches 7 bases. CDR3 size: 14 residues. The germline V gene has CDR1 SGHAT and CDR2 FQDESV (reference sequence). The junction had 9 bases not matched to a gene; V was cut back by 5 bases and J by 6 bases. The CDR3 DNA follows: TGTGCCAGCAGCCCACGACAGGGATTGAAGACCCAGTACTTC. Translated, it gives CASSPRQGLKTQYF.

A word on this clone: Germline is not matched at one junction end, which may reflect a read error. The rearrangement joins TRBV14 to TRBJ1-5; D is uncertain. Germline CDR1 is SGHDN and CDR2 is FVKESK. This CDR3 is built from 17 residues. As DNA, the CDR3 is TGTGCCAGCAGCCAAGATGTCGGCGGTAATAGCAATCAGCCCCAGCTTTTT. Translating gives CASSQDVGGNSNQPQLF.

CDR3 nucleotide sequence: TGTGCCAGCAGCCCTCAGCCCCGATATACCGGGACAGCCTACGAGCAGTACTTC. It specifies CASSPQPRYTGTAYEQYF. The rearrangement links TRBV9 to TRBJ2-7; 7 bases are shared with TRBD1. The length of the CDR3 is 18 residues. The V gene end was trimmed by 4 bases and the J gene end by 2 bases; junction bases not matched to a gene: 18. Germline values: CDR1 SGDLS, CDR2 YYNGEE.

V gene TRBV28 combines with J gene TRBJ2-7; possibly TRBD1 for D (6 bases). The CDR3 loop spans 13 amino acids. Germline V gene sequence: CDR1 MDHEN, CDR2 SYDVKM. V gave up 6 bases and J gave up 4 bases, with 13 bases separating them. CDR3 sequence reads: CASRRTEEYEQYF. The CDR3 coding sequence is TGTGCCAGCAGGCGGACAGAAGAGTACGAGCAGTACTTC.

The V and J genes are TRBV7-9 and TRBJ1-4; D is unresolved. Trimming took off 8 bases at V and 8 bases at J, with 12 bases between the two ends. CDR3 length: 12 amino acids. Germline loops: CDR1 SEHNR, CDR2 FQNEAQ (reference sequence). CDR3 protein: CASSTPGEKLFF. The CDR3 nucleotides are TGTGCCAGCTCGACCCCGGGAGAAAAACTGTTTTTT.

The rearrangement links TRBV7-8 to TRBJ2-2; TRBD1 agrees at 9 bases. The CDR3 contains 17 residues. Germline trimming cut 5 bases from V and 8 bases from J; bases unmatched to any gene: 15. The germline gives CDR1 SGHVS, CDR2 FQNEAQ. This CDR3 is CASSEWAIQGARGELFF. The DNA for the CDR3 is TGTGCCAGCAGCGAATGGGCTATACAGGGGGCTCGGGGGGAGCTGTTTTTT. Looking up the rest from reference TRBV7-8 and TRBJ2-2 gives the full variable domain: GAGVSQSPRYKVAKRGQDVALRCDPISGHVSLFWYQQALGQGPEFLTYFQNEAQLDKSGLPSDRFFAERPEGSVSTLKIQRTQQEDSAVYLCASSEWAIQGARGELFFGEGSRLTVL.

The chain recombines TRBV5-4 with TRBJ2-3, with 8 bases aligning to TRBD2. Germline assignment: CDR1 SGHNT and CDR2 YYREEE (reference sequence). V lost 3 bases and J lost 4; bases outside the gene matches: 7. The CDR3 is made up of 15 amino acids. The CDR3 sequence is CASSSKRESADTQYF. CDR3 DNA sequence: TGTGCCAGCAGCTCTAAGCGGGAGAGCGCAGATACGCAGTATTTT.

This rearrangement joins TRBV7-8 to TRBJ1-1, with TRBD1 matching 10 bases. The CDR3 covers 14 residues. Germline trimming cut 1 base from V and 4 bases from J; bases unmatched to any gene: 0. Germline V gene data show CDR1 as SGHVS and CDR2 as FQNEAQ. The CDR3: CASSLGQGATEAFF. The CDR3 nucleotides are TGTGCCAGCAGCTTAGGACAGGGGGCCACTGAAGCTTTCTTT.

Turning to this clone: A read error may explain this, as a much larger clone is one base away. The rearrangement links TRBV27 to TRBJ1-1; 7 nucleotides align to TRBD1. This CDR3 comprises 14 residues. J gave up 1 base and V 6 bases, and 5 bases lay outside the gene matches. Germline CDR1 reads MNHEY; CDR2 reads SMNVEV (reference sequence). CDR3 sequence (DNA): TGTGCCAGCAGCCCGGGACAGAAGAACACTGAAGCTTTCTTT. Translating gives CASSPGQKNTEAFF.

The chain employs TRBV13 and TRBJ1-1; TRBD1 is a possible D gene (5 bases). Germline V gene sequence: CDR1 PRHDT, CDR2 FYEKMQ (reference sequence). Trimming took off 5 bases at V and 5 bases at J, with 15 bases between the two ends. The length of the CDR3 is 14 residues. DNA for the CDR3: TGTGCCAGCAGCACCTGGGGGAGGGGAACTGAAGCTTTCTTT. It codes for CASSTWGRGTEAFF.

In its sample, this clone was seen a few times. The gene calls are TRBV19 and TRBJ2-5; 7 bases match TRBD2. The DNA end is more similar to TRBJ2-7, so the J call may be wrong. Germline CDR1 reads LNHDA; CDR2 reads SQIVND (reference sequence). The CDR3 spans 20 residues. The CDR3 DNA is TGTGCCAGTAGTAGGTTTGGCGTAGGGCTAGCGGCATCGAGCTCCTACGAGCAGTACTTC. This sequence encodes CASSRFGVGLAASSSYEQYF.

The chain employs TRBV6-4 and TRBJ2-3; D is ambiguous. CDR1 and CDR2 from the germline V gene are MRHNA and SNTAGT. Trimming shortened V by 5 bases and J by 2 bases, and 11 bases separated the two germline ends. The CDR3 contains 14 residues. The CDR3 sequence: CASSRASNTDTQYF. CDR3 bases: TGTGCCAGCAGTCGAGCTAGTAACACAGATACGCAGTATTTT.

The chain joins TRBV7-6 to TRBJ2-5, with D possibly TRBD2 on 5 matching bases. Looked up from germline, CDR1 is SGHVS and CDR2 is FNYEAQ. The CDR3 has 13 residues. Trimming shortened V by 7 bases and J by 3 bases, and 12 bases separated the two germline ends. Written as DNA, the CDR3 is TGTGCCAGCACCGACGGGGTGAAAGAGACCCAGTACTTC. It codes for CASTDGVKETQYF.

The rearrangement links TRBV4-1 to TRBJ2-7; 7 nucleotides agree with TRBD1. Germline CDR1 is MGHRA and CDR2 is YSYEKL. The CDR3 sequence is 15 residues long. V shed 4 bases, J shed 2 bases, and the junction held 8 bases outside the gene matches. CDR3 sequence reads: CASSPEGQTTYEQYF. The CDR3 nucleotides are TGCGCCAGCAGCCCCGAGGGACAGACAACCTACGAGCAGTACTTC.

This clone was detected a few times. The CDR3 bases are TGTGCCAGCAGCTTAAGCGGGAACGTGTACGAGCAGTACTTC. It translates to CASSLSGNVYEQYF. This chain uses TRBV7-8 with TRBJ2-7; 7 bases are shared with TRBD2. Germline lookup yields CDR1 SGHVS and CDR2 FQNEAQ. The CDR3 contains 14 residues. Trimming removed 2 bases from V and 4 bases from J; junction bases left unmatched: 5.